This T cell receptor beta chain was identified in a study of tissue T cells after allogeneic stem cell transplantation. The overall study: Tissue samples with histologically apparent lymphocytes on H&E review were prioritized for sequencing. Study-level results: Few T cell clones were shared across patients, but motif clusters showed tissue-specific shared signatures.

Concerning this clone itself: Its specificity is not known.

Here immunoSEQ multiplex PCR was the method, and the copy in TCRdb shows in-frame clones only, minus some. The repertoire includes about 12,000 clones, around three quarters of them detected once, and roughly an eighth sits in the top ten. Germline CDR1 reads GTSNPN; CDR2 reads SVGIG (reference sequence). The ends were cut back, 2 bases at V and 3 bases at J, with 7 bases in the middle. CDR3 length: 12 amino acids. GI sites, liver, skin and spleen were taken after median 9.75 post-mortem hours. V usage is TRBV30 and J usage is TRBJ1-2; D is uncertain. This specimen was tissue from the right colon, taken at autopsy. This receptor was obtained from a woman between 18 and 49 years old with breast cancer. This chain's CDR3 is CAWSRGYYGYTF. CDR3 DNA sequence: TGTGCCTGGAGTCGGGGTTACTATGGCTACACCTTC.